This section outlines one T cell receptor (beta chain) sequence together with its context. Treatment in this sample: 15 to 20 received Ad26.COV2.S at low or high dose, single or two shots; roughly five received placebo; per-sample allocation not given. On day 63 after the first injection, vaccine and placebo recipients gave samples. The table came from immunoSEQ multiplex PCR; TCRdb's copy has only in-frame clones and leaves some out. The table lists approximately 350,000 clones, around four fifths of them singletons. The sample originates from a study of Ad26.COV2.S vaccination and SARS-CoV-2 variants. The overall study: Intramuscularly, Ad26.COV2.S was given either once or twice, 56 days apart.

V was shortened by 6 bases and J by 3 bases, with 21 bases between the two germline ends. The CDR3 sequence is 16 residues long. Germline V gene lookup returns CDR1 SNHLY and CDR2 FYNNEI. This chain connects TRBV2 to TRBJ2-7; a possible D gene is TRBD2 (6 bases). The source of this sequence is a person aged 18 to 59 who received the Ad26.COV2.S COVID-19 vaccine or a placebo. Sequencing used peripheral blood, obtained in a trial of Ad26.COV2.S vaccine versus placebo. CDR3 sequence reads: CASSFGSGLTNYEQYF. CDR3 nucleotides: TGTGCCAGCAGCTTCGGTAGCGGACTAACAAACTACGAGCAGTACTTC.